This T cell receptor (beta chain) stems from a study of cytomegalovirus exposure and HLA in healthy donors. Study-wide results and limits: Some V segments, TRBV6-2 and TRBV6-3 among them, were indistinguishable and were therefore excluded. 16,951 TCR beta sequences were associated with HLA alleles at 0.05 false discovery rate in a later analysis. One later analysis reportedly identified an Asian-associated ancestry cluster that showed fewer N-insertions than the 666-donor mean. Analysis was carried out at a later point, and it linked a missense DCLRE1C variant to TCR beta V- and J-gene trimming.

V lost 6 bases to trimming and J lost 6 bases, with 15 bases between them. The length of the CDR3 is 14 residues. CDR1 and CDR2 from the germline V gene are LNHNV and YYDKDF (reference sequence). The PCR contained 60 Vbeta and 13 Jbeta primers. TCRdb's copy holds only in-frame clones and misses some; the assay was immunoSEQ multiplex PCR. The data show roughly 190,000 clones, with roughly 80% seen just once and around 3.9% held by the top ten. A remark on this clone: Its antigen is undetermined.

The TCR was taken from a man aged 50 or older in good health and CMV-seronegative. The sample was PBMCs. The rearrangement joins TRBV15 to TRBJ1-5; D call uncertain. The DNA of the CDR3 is TGTGCCACCAGTCAGTGGGGAGTTAGTCAGCCCCAGCATTTT. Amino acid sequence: CATSQWGVSQPQHF.